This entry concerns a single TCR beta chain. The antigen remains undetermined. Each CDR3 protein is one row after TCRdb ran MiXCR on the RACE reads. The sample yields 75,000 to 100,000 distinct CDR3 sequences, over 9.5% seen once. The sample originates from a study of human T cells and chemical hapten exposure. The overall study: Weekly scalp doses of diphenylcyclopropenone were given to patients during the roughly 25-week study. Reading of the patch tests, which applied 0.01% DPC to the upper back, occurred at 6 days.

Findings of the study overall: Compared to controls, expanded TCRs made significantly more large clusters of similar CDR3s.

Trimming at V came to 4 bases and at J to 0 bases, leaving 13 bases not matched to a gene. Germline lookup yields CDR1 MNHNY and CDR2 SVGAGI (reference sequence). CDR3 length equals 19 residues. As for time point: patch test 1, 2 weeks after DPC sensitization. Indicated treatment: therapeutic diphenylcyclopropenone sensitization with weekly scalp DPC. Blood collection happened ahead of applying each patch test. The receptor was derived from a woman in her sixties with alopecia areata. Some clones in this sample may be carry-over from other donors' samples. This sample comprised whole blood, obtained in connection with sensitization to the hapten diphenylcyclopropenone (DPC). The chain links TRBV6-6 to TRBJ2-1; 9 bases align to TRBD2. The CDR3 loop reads CASSSPRGLAGTSYNEQFF. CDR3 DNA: TGTGCCAGCAGTTCCCCCCGTGGGCTAGCGGGGACCTCCTACAATGAGCAGTTCTTC.